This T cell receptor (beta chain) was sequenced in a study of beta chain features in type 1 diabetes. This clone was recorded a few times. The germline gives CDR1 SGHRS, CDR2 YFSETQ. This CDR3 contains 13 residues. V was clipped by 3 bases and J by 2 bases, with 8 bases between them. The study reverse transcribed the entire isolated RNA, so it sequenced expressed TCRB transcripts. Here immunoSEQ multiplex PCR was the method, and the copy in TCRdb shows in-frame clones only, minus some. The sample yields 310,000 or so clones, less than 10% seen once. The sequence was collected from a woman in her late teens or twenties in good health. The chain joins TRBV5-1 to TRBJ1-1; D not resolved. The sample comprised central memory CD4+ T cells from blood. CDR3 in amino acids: CASSSGVNTEAFF. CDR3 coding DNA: TGCGCCAGCAGCTCTGGTGTAAACACTGAAGCTTTCTTT.